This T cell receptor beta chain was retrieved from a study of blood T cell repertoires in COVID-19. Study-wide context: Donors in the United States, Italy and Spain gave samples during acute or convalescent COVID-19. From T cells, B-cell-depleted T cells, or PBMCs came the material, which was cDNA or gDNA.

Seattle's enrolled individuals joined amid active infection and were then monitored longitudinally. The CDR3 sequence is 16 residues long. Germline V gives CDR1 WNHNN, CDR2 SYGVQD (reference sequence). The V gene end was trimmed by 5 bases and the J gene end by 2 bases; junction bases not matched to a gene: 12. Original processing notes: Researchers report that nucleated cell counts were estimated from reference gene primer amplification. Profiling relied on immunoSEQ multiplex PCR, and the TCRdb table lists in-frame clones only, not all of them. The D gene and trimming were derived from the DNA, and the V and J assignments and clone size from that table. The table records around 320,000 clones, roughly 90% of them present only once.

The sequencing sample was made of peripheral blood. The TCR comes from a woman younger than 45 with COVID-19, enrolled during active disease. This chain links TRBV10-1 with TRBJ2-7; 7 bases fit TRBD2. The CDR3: CASSLLPGGGTYEQYF. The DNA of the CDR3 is TGCGCCAGCAGTCTTCTGCCCGGGGGAGGGACCTACGAGCAGTACTTC.